The text below deals with one T cell receptor beta chain. This specimen belongs to a study of blood T cell repertoires in COVID-19. Study information: COVID-19 samples collected from the United States, Italy and Spain covered acute and convalescent phases. In each case, the material was cDNA or gDNA derived from T cells, B-cell-depleted T cells, or PBMCs.

Original handling: Reference gene primer amplification yielded estimated nucleated cell counts. The protocol was immunoSEQ multiplex PCR, while the TCRdb copy is restricted to in-frame clones and leaves out a portion. That table is the source of V, J and clone size, and D and trimming were worked out from the DNA. The table records roughly 300,000 clones, over 75% of them present only once. The sample taken for sequencing was peripheral blood. The receptor's source is a human donor in a cohort sampled during active COVID-19.

The CDR3 DNA is TGTGCCAGCAGTCCCCCCGGGGGGGCGATCTATGGCTACACCTTC. It codes for CASSPPGGAIYGYTF. This sequence joins TRBV6-5 and TRBJ1-2; a weak D match, TRBD1 (6 bases). Germline V gene lookup returns CDR1 MNHEY and CDR2 SVGAGI. This CDR3 contains 15 residues. V was cut by 5 bases and J by 4 bases, with 17 bases left in between.